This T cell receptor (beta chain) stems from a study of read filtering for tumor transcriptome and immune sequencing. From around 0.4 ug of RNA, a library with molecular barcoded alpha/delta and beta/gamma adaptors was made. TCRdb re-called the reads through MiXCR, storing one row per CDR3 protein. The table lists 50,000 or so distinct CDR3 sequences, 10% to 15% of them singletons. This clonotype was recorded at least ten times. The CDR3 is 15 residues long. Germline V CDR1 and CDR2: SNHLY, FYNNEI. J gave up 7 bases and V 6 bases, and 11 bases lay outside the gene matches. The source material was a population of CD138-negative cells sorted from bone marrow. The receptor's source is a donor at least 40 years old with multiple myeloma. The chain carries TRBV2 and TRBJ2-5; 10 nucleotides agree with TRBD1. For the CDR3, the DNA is TGTGCCAGCAGGACGGGACAGGGGTCTAAAGGGACCCAGTACTTC. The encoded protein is CASRTGQGSKGTQYF.